Reported below is one T cell receptor (beta chain). In germline, CDR1 is SGHVS, CDR2 FQNEAQ. The CDR3 has 16 amino acids. V was pared by 5 bases and J by 1 base, with 16 bases between. The table came from immunoSEQ multiplex PCR; TCRdb's copy has only in-frame clones and leaves some out. The sample carries under 300,000 clones, more than 75% recorded once. All enrollees were about 18 to 100 years old and from about 25 US areas. These data come from a study of blood T cell repertoires in COVID-19. The TCR comes from a woman in her 50s who had recovered from COVID-19. The V and J genes are TRBV7-8 and TRBJ2-3; possibly TRBD2 for D (5 bases). Sample: PBMCs or T cells enriched from blood (not recorded which). The DNA for the CDR3 is TGTGCCAGCAGCCCTGGAGGCCGAGGTGGCACAGATACGCAGTATTTT. This sequence encodes CASSPGGRGGTDTQYF.